This T cell receptor (beta chain) appears in the sequencing data of a study of blood T cell repertoires in COVID-19. Germline-derived CDR1 and CDR2 are LGHNA and YSLEER. The CDR3 contains 16 residues. V dropped 0 bases and J dropped 9; count of bases not matched to a gene: 4. The protocol was immunoSEQ multiplex PCR, while the TCRdb copy is restricted to in-frame clones and leaves out a portion. The sample gives 20,000 to 25,000 clones, around 90% of which show up once; about 6% is in the top ten. The rearrangement links TRBV4-3 to TRBJ1-6, with 11 bases matching TRBD1. Sequences were obtained from peripheral blood. The sequence derives from a woman older than 75 with active COVID-19. The CDR3 spells CASSQDYGTGGSPLHF. CDR3 coding DNA: TGCGCCAGCAGCCAAGATTACGGGACAGGGGGTTCACCCCTCCACTTT.